This TCR beta chain was identified in a study of blood T cell repertoires in COVID-19. Whole-study context: Donors in the United States, Italy and Spain gave samples during acute or convalescent COVID-19. Nucleic acid was either cDNA or gDNA, and it came from T cells, B-cell-depleted T cells, or PBMCs.

There are 14 residues in the CDR3. CDR1 is SGHAT and CDR2 is FQNNGV in the germline V gene. This clone showed up just a few times. A read error may produce the germline difference seen at one junction end. As handled by the study authors: Amplification of reference gene primers was used by the study to estimate nucleated cell counts. The repertoire was sequenced with immunoSEQ multiplex PCR; TCRdb's copy has only in-frame clones and lacks some. Clone size and the V and J calls come from that table; the DNA yielded D and trimming. The data contain over 110,000 clones, around 83% of them singletons. Specimen: peripheral blood. This chain joins TRBV11-2 and TRBJ1-2, with D maybe TRBD1 (5 bases). The sequence derives from a man aged 60 to 75 with active or convalescent COVID-19. The CDR3 DNA sequence: TGTGCCAGCAGCCTAGACCTAACAGGATATGGCTACACCTTC. Encoded protein: CASSLDLTGYGYTF.